The 5 T cell receptor beta chains listed next were all sequenced from one sample in a study of T cells in Graves' hyperthyroidism and ophthalmopathy. Researchers amplified the TCR beta CDR3 regions from RNA transcripts. An initial round of RT-PCR targeting the TCR CDR3 relied on the HTBI primer set. Using its own MiXCR run on the multiplex PCR reads, TCRdb lists one record per CDR3 protein. The sample has hundreds of thousands of distinct CDR3 sequences; around 20% are singletons. The sample was blood. The receptors originated from a woman aged 50 to 65 with Graves' hyperthyroidism that later progressed to Graves' ophthalmopathy.

The rearrangement joins TRBV4-1 to TRBJ1-3, with D unclear. In germline, CDR1 is MGHRA, CDR2 YSYEKL. The CDR3 is 15 residues long. V lost 0 bases and J lost 0, with 6 bases in between. CDR3 region: CASSQDRVSGNTIYF. CDR3 nucleotides: TGCGCCAGCAGCCAAGACCGGGTCTCTGGAAACACCATATATTTT.

This clonotype was counted a few times. The V and J genes are TRBV18 and TRBJ1-4, with 9 bases fitting TRBD1. Germline V gene sequence: CDR1 KGHSH, CDR2 LQKENI. This CDR3 spans 16 amino acids. V gave up 4 bases and J gave up 7 bases; unmatched junction bases: 10. CDR3 nucleotides: TGTGCCAGCTCACTGAATTCCGGGACAGGGATTGAAAAACTGTTTTTT. Protein sequence: CASSLNSGTGIEKLFF.

This clonotype was observed at least ten times. The rearrangement joins TRBV5-1 to TRBJ1-1; D uncertain. V was pared by 4 bases and J by 1 base, with 11 bases between. CDR1 and CDR2 from the germline V gene are SGHRS and YFSETQ. The CDR3 loop spans 14 amino acids. The CDR3 coding sequence is TGCGCCAGCAGCCTGGGAGGGTCGAACACTGAAGCTTTCTTT. Translating it yields CASSLGGSNTEAFF.

The sample holds many counts of this clonotype. This chain joins TRBV12-3 or TRBV12-4 and TRBJ2-5, with D maybe TRBD1 (6 bases). The CDR3 has 14 residues. The V end lost 6 bases, the J end lost 2 bases, and 13 bases lay between the germline ends. The CDR3 protein is CASRPGTSQETQYF. CDR3 nucleotides: TGTGCCAGCAGGCCCGGGACATCTCAAGAGACCCAGTACTTC.

This clonotype was counted only a few times. The genes are TRBV20-1 and TRBJ1-1; D is uncertain. The CDR3 runs to 13 residues. Germline assignment: CDR1 DFQATT and CDR2 SNEGSKA (reference sequence). V lost 2 bases to trimming and J lost 0 bases, with 7 bases between them. The CDR3 DNA is TGCAGTGCTAGACTCAGATTGAACACTGAAGCTTTCTTT. Encoded protein: CSARLRLNTEAFF.